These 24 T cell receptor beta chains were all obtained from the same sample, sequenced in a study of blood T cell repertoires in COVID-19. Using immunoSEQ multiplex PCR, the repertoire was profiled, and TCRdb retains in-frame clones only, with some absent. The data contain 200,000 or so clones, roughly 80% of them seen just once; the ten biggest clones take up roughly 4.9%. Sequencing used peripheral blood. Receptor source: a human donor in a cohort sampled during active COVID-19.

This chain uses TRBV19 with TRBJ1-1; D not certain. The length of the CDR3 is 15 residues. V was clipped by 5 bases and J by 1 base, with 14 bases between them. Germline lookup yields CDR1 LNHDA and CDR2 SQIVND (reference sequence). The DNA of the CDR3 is TGTGCCAGTAGTGTCCAAGCGAGAGCGAACACTGAAGCTTTCTTT. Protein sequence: CASSVQARANTEAFF. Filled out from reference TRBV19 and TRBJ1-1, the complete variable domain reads DGGITQSPKYLFRKEGQNVTLSCEQNLNHDAMYWYRQDPGQGLRLIYYSQIVNDFQKGDIAEGYSVSREKKESFPLTVTSAQKNPTAFYLCASSVQARANTEAFFGQGTRLTVV.

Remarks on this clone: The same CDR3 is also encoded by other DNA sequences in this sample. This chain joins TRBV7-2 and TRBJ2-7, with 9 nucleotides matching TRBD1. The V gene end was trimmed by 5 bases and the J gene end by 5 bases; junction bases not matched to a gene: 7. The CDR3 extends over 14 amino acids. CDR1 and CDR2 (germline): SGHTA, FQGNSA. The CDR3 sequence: CASSPDRGRHEQYF. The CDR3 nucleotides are TGTGCCAGCAGCCCGGACAGGGGTCGTCACGAGCAGTACTTC.

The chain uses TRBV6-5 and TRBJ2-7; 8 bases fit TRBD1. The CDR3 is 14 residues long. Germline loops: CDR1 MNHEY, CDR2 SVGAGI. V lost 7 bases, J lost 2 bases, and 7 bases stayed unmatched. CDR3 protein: CASTPGQGAYEQYF. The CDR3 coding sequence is TGTGCCAGCACCCCAGGACAGGGTGCCTACGAGCAGTACTTC.

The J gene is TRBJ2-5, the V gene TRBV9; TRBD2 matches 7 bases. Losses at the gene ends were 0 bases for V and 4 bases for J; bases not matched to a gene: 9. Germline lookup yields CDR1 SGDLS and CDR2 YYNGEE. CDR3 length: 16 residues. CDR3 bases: TGTGCCAGCAGCGTAGGGGTGGGAGGGCCAATAGAGACCCAGTACTTC. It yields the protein CASSVGVGGPIETQYF.

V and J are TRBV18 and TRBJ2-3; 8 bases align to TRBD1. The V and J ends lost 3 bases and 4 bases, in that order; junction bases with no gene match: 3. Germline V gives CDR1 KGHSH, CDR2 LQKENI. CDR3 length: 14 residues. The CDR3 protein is CASSPPTGADTQYF. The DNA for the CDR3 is TGTGCCAGCTCACCCCCGACAGGGGCAGATACGCAGTATTTT.

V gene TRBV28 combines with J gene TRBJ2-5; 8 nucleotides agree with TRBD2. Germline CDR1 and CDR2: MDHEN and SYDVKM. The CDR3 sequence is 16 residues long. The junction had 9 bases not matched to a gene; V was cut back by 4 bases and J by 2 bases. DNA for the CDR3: TGTGCCAGCAGTTCCCCTGCGGGAGGAGGACAAGAGACCCAGTACTTC. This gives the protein CASSSPAGGGQETQYF. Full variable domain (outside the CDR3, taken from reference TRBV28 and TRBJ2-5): DVKVTQSSRYLVKRTGEKVFLECVQDMDHENMFWYRQDPGLGLRLIYFSYDVKMKEKGDIPEGYSVSREKKERFSLILESASTNQTSMYLCASSSPAGGGQETQYFGPGTRLLVL.

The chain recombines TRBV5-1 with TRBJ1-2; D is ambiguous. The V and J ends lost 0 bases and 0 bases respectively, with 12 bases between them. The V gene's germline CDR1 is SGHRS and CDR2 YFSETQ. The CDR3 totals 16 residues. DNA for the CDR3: TGCGCCAGCAGCTTGGTTCTAGGACTAGCTAACTATGGCTACACCTTC. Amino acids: CASSLVLGLANYGYTF.

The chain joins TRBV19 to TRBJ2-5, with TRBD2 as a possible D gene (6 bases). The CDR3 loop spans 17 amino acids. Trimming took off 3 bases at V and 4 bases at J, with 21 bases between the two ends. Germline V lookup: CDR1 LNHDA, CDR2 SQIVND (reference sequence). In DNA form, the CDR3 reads TGTGCCAGTAGTATTAGGTCTAGCGCTAAGGGAAGAGAGACCCAGTACTTC. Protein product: CASSIRSSAKGRETQYF. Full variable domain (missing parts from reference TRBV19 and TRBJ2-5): DGGITQSPKYLFRKEGQNVTLSCEQNLNHDAMYWYRQDPGQGLRLIYYSQIVNDFQKGDIAEGYSVSREKKESFPLTVTSAQKNPTAFYLCASSIRSSAKGRETQYFGPGTRLLVL.

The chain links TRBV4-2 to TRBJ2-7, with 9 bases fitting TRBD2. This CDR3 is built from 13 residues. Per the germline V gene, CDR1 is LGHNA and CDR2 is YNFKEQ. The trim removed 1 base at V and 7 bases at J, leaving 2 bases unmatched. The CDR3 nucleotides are TGTGCCAGCAGCCAAGTACTAGCGGGTGAGCAGTACTTC. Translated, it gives CASSQVLAGEQYF.

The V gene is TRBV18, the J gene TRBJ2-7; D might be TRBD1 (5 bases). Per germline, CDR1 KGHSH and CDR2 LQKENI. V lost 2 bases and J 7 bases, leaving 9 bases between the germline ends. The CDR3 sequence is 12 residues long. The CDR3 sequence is CASSPGAQEQYF. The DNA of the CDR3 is TGTGCCAGCTCACCAGGGGCGCAGGAGCAGTACTTC.

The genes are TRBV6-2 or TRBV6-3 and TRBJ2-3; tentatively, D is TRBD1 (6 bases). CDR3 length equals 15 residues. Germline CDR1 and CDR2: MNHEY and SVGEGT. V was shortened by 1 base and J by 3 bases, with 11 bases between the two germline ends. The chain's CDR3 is CASSYWGQGTDTQYF. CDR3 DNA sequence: TGTGCCAGCAGTTACTGGGGCCAGGGGACAGATACGCAGTATTTT.

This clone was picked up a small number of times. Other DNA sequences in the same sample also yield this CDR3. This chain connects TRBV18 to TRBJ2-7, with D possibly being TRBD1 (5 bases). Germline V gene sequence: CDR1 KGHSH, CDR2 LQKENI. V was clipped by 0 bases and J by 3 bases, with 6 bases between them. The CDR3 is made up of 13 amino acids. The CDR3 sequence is CASSPPDSYEQYF. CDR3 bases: TGTGCCAGCTCACCACCCGACAGCTACGAGCAGTACTTC.

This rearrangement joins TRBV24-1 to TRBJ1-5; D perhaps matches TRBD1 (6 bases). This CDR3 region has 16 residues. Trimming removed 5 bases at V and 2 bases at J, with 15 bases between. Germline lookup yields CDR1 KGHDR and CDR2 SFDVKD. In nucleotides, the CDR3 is TGTGCCACCAGTGCCTCGGGAGGGGGAGGCAATCAGCCCCAGCATTTT. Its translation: CATSASGGGGNQPQHF.

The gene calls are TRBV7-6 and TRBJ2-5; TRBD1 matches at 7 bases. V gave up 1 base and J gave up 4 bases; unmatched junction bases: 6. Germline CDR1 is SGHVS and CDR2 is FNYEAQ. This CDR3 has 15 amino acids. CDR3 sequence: CASSLGDRVVETQYF. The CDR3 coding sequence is TGTGCCAGCAGCTTAGGAGACAGGGTAGTAGAGACCCAGTACTTC.

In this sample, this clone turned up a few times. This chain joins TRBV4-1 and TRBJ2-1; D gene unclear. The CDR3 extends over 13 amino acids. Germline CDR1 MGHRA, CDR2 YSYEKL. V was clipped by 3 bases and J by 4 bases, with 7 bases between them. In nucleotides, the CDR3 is TGCGCCAGCAGCCACTACAGATACAATGAGCAGTTCTTC. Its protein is CASSHYRYNEQFF.

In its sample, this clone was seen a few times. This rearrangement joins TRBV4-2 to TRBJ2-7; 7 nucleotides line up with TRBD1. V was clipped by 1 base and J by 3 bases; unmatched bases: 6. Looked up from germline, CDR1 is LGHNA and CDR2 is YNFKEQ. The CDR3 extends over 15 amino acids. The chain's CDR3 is CASSQVRGGVYEQYF. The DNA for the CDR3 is TGTGCCAGCAGCCAAGTAAGAGGGGGCGTCTACGAGCAGTACTTC.

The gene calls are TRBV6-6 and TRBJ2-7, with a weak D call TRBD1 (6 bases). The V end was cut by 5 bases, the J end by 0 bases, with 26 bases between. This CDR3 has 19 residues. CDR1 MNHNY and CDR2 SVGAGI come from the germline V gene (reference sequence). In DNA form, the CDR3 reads TGTGCCAGCAGTCCCCCTCATAAGGGCAGGGGTGTTAGCTCCTACGAGCAGTACTTC. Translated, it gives CASSPPHKGRGVSSYEQYF.

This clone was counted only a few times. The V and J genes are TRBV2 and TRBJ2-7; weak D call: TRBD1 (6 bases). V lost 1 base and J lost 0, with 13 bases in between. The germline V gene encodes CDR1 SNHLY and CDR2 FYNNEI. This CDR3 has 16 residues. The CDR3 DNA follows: TGTGCCAGCAGTGAAGTCCCGGGACACATCTCCTACGAGCAGTACTTC. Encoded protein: CASSEVPGHISYEQYF. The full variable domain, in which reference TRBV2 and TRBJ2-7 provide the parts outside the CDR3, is EPEVTQTPSHQVTQMGQEVILRCVPISNHLYFYWYRQILGQKVEFLVSFYNNEISEKSEIFDDQFSVERPDGSNFTLKIRSTKLEDSAMYFCASSEVPGHISYEQYFGPGTRLTVT.

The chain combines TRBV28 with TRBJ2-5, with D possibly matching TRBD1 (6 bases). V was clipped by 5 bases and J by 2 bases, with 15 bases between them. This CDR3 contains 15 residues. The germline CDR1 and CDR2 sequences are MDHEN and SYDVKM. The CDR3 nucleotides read TGTGCCAGCAGTAATCTAGACAGGATACAAGAGACCCAGTACTTC. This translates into CASSNLDRIQETQYF. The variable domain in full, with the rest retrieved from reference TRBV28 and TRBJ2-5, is DVKVTQSSRYLVKRTGEKVFLECVQDMDHENMFWYRQDPGLGLRLIYFSYDVKMKEKGDIPEGYSVSREKKERFSLILESASTNQTSMYLCASSNLDRIQETQYFGPGTRLLVL.

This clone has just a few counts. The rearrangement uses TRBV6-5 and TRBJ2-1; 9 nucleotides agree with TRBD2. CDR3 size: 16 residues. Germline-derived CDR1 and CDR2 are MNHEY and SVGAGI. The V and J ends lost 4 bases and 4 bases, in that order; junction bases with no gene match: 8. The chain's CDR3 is CASSLGAGGLYNEQFF. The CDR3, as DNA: TGTGCCAGCAGTTTAGGGGCGGGAGGGCTGTACAATGAGCAGTTCTTC.

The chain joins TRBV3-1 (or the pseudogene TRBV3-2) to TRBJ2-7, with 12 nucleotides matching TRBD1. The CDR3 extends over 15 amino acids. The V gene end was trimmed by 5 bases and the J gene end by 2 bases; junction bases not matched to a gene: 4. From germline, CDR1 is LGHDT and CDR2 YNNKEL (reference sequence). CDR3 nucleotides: TGTGCCAGCAGCTCGGGACAGGGGGCCGCCTACGAGCAGTACTTC. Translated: CASSSGQGAAYEQYF.

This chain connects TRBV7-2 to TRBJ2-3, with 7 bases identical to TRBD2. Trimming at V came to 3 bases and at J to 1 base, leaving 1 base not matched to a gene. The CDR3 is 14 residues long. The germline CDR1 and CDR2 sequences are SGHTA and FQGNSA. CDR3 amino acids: CASSFTSGTDTQYF. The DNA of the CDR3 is TGTGCCAGCAGCTTCACTAGCGGCACAGATACGCAGTATTTT.

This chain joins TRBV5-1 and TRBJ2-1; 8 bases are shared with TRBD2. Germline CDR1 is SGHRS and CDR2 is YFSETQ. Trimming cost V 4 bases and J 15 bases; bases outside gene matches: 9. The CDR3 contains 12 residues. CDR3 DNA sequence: TGCGCCAGCAGCCCCCCGACTAGCGATTGGTTCTTC. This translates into CASSPPTSDWFF. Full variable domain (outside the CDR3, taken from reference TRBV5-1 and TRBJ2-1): KAGVTQTPRYLIKTRGQQVTLSCSPISGHRSVSWYQQTPGQGLQFLFEYFSETQRNKGNFPGRFSGRQFSNSRSEMNVSTLELGDSALYLCASSPPTSDWFFGPGTRLTVL.

CDR3 sequence: CAISGEWENTEAFF. The CDR3 nucleotides are TGTGCCATCTCAGGGGAATGGGAGAACACTGAAGCTTTCTTT. The chain uses TRBV10-3 and TRBJ1-1, with D tentatively TRBD1 (6 bases). Per the germline V gene, CDR1 is ENHRY and CDR2 is SYGVKD. Trimming stripped 8 bases from V and 1 base from J, with 14 bases between. The CDR3 is made up of 14 amino acids.